This T cell receptor (beta chain) derives from a study of T cell repertoires in cytomegalovirus infection. Overall study: Public TCR beta signature analysis indicated the presence of both CMV infection and matching HLA type. The study, taken as a whole, reports: Dominating the ex vivo response were TCR beta clonotypes that were CMV-specific and HLA-C-restricted.

This clonotype was detected ten times or more. The antigen is not known. V lost 5 bases, J lost 1 base, and 14 bases lay in between. This CDR3 is built from 16 residues. Germline V gene lookup returns CDR1 SGHTA and CDR2 FQGTGA. From the reads, TCRdb called clonotypes with MiXCR, one entry per CDR3 protein. The sample lists under 250,000 distinct CDR3 sequences; about 12% were seen once. The TCR comes from a human donor in good health (CMV status not recorded). Some clones in this sample may be carry-over from other donors' samples. The chain uses TRBV7-3 and TRBJ2-2; the D gene could be TRBD1 or TRBD2 (5 bases each). The sequenced material came from PBMCs. The CDR3, as DNA: TGTGCCAGCAGCCGTGGTGGGGCGGGGAACACCGGGGAGCTGTTTTTT. As protein: CASSRGGAGNTGELFF.